The present entry profiles one TCR beta chain with its context. What it binds is not known. This entry belongs to a study of Ad26.COV2.S vaccination and SARS-CoV-2 variants. Whole-study results and caveats: Reported findings describe substantial breadth in spike-specific CD8+ and CD4+ T cell responses following vaccination.

Documented treatment: roughly 18 received Ad26.COV2.S at low or high dose, single or two shots; about 5 received placebo; per-sample allocation not given. At day 63 after the first vaccine or placebo injection, samples were drawn. Data came from immunoSEQ multiplex PCR; TCRdb stores just in-frame clones and leaves some out. The data contain about 280,000 clones, around 87% of them singletons. The CDR3 has 15 amino acids. The germline CDR1 and CDR2 sequences are LNHNV and YYDKDF (reference sequence). The trim removed 1 base at V and 4 bases at J, leaving 5 bases unmatched. This clonotype was obtained from a person between 18 and 60 years old who received the Ad26.COV2.S COVID-19 vaccine or a placebo. Source: peripheral blood, taken in a trial of Ad26.COV2.S vaccine versus placebo. V is TRBV15 and J is TRBJ2-5; 8 bases align to TRBD2. The CDR3 DNA reads as TGTGCCACCAGCAGAGCGGGGGGGCCAGTAGAGACCCAGTACTTC. It translates to CATSRAGGPVETQYF.